This T cell receptor (beta chain) was captured in a study of blood T cell repertoires in COVID-19. Looking at the study overall: In each case, the material was cDNA or gDNA derived from T cells, B-cell-depleted T cells, or PBMCs.

This table comes from immunoSEQ multiplex PCR, and its TCRdb copy is limited to in-frame clones, with some not included. The sample holds under 130,000 clones, approximately 79% seen once. The CDR3 consists of 14 residues. Germline CDR1 and CDR2: MNHEY and SVGAGI. V lost 7 bases and J 1 base, leaving 13 bases between the germline ends. Sequencing was carried out using peripheral blood. This TCR was recovered from an older man with active or convalescent COVID-19. The chain combines TRBV6-5 with TRBJ1-1; unclear D gene. The CDR3, as DNA: TGTGCCAGCACCAGTCCCTCGCCGAACACTGAAGCTTTCTTT. Translated, it gives CASTSPSPNTEAFF.